The table lists the clone carrying this TCR beta chain with a count of one. This record belongs to a study of blood T cell repertoires in COVID-19. V shed 11 bases and J 2 bases; nucleotides not matched to a gene: 13. There are 18 residues in the CDR3. The germline gives CDR1 LGHNA, CDR2 YNFKEQ. The assay was immunoSEQ multiplex PCR, and TCRdb's table has in-frame clones only and misses some. This table has around 320,000 clones, under 90% appearing once. The V and J genes are TRBV4-2 and TRBJ2-3, with 16 positions matching TRBD2. This receptor was obtained from a woman between 45 and 60 years old who had been exposed to COVID-19. The sample consisted of PBMCs or T cells enriched from blood (not recorded which). The CDR3 region is CASTPGLAGGLITDTQYF. CDR3 in DNA: TGTGCCTCCACCCCGGGACTAGCGGGGGGGTTGATCACAGATACGCAGTATTTT.